The clone carrying this T cell receptor beta chain occurred a few times. Its target is unknown. The data originate from a study of blood T cells in healthy people across ages. Study at large: Per every two T cells, about one barcoded beta molecule was captured by template switching. Findings of the study overall: Roughly linear age-related decline in beta diversity appeared, significant by age approximately 40.

The CDR3 spans 14 residues. Trimming shortened V by 9 bases and J by 3 bases, and 16 bases separated the two germline ends. Germline CDR1 is MDHEN and CDR2 is SYDVKM. In terms of origin and age, donors were healthy Caucasian individuals from Russia aged roughly 6 to 100. Sample-barcoded 5' priming and a J-beta primer mix drove a second PCR of about 7 to 12 cycles. Through a template-switch adaptor with 12 random nucleotides, each cDNA molecule received a tag. Each CDR3 protein gets one entry after TCRdb re-called the 5' RACE reads with MiXCR. This sample has about 970,000 distinct CDR3 sequences, with roughly 51% found just once.

V is TRBV28 and J is TRBJ2-3; D uncertain. The sequence was obtained from an older woman in good health. Material: blood. In DNA form, the CDR3 reads TGTGCCAGTTCGCGTGAAAGGCCTACAGATACGCAGTATTTT. Residues: CASSRERPTDTQYF.